This TCR beta chain comes out of a study of T cells in localized non-small cell lung cancer. V trimming: 0 bases; J trimming: 3 bases; junction bases outside the gene matches: 1. The CDR3 is made up of 14 amino acids. CDR1 SGHRS and CDR2 YFSETQ come from the germline V gene. Sequencing used immunoSEQ multiplex PCR; TCRdb keeps in-frame clones, though not all of them. The table includes fewer than 30,000 clones, approximately 86% detected once. Study-level results: Adjacent lung tissue had a median approximately 57 of the top 100 clones found in the tumor.

On this clone: Its antigen remains unknown.

The TCR comes from a female donor of 60 years or more with stage II squamous cell lung carcinoma. This specimen consisted of peripheral blood, obtained before any cancer treatment. The chain links TRBV5-1 to TRBJ2-5, with 8 bases matching TRBD2. CDR3 sequence: CASSLGSGEETQYF. CDR3 DNA: TGCGCCAGCAGCTTGGGTAGCGGGGAAGAGACCCAGTACTTC. Drawing the rest from reference TRBV5-1 and TRBJ2-5, the complete variable domain is KAGVTQTPRYLIKTRGQQVTLSCSPISGHRSVSWYQQTPGQGLQFLFEYFSETQRNKGNFPGRFSGRQFSNSRSEMNVSTLELGDSALYLCASSLGSGEETQYFGPGTRLLVL.